This TCR beta chain is drawn from a study of prognosis after radiotherapy for stage I lung cancer. Study background: Of the enrolled patients, fourteen had newly diagnosed primary stage I lung tumors, while five had oligometastatic NSCLC following surgical resection of the primary tumor. Median age was about 74 years (about 50 to 90) among more than 10 men and 6 or 7 women.

TCR beta CDR3 amplification from genomic DNA was performed by two-round multiplex PCR. First-round PCR, the initial amplification, used primers specific to each TRBV and TRBJ gene. TCRdb reanalysed the multiplex PCR reads using MiXCR and keeps one entry per CDR3 protein. This sample carries roughly 20,000 distinct CDR3 sequences, around three fifths of them seen once, and the ten largest clones take around 30%. The germline V gene has CDR1 SGHRS and CDR2 YFSETQ. CDR3 length equals 15 residues. V lost 7 bases and J 0 bases, leaving 11 bases between the germline ends. The clonotype originates from a donor over 45 with non-small cell lung cancer. The material was PBMCs, obtained before or after stereotactic body radiation therapy (not recorded which). The chain has TRBV5-1 and TRBJ1-6; D possibly corresponds to TRBD1 (6 bases). Written as DNA, the CDR3 is TGCGCCAGCGGTCAAGGGGGCTCCTATAATTCACCCCTCCACTTT. Translated, it gives CASGQGGSYNSPLHF.